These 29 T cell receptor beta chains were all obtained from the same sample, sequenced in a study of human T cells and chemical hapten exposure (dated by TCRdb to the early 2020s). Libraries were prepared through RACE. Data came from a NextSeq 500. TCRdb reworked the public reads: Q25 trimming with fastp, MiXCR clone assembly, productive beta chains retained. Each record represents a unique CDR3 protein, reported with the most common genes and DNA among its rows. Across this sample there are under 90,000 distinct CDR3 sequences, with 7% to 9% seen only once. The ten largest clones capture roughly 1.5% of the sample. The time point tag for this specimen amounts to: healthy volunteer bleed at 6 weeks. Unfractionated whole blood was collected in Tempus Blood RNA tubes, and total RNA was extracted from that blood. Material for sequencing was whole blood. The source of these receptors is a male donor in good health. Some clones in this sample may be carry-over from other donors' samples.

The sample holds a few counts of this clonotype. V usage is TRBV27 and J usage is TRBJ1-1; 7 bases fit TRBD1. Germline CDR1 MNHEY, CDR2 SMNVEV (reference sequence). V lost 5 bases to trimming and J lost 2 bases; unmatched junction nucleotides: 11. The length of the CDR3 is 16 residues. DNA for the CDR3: TGTGCCAGCAGTACCAGACAGGGTACGGCAAACACTGAAGCTTTCTTT. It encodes CASSTRQGTANTEAFF.

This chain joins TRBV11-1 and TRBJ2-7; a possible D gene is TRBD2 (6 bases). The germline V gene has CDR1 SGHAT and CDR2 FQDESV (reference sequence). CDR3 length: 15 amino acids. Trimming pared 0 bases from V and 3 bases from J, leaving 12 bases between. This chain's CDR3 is CASSLAPLGGYEQYF. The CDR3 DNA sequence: TGTGCCAGCAGCTTAGCGCCACTGGGGGGCTACGAGCAGTACTTC.

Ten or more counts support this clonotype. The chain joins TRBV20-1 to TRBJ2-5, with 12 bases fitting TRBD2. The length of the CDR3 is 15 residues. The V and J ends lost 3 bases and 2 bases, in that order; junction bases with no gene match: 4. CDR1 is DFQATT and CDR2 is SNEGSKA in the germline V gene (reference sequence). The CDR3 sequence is CSASRLAGDQETQYF. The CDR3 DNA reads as TGCAGTGCTAGCCGACTAGCGGGAGATCAAGAGACCCAGTACTTC.

CDR3 protein: CASSLMTGHSNQPQHF. CDR3 nucleotide sequence: TGTGCCAGCAGCCTAATGACGGGACATAGCAATCAGCCCCAGCATTTT. This chain connects TRBV7-2 to TRBJ1-5; TRBD1 might be the D (6 bases). Per germline, CDR1 SGHTA and CDR2 FQGNSA. Trimming stripped 5 bases from V and 0 bases from J, with 14 bases between. The CDR3 loop spans 16 amino acids.

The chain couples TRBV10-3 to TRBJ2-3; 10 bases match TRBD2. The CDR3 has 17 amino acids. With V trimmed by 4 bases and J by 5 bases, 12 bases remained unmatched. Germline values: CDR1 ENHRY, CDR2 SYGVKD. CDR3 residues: CAISGGGVAGGIDTQYF. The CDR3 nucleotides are TGTGCCATCAGTGGAGGAGGGGTAGCGGGAGGAATAGATACGCAGTATTTT.

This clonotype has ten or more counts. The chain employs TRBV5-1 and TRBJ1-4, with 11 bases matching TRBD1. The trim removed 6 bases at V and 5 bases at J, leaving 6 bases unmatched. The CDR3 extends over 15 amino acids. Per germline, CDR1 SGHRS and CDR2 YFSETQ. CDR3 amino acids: CASTIGQGANEKLFF. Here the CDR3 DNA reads TGCGCCAGCACCATCGGACAGGGGGCAAATGAAAAACTGTTTTTT. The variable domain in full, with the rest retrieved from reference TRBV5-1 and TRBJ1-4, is KAGVTQTPRYLIKTRGQQVTLSCSPISGHRSVSWYQQTPGQGLQFLFEYFSETQRNKGNFPGRFSGRQFSNSRSEMNVSTLELGDSALYLCASTIGQGANEKLFFGSGTQLSVL.

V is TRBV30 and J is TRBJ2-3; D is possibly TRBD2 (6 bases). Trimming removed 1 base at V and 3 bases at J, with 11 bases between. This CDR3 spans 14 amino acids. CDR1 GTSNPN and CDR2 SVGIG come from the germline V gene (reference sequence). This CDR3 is CAWSGLAGTDTQYF. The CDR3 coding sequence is TGTGCCTGGAGTGGATTGGCGGGAACAGATACGCAGTATTTT.

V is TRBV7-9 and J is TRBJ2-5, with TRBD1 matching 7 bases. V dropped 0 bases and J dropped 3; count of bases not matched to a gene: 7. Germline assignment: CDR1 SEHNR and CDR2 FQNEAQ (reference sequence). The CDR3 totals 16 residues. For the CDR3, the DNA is TGTGCCAGCAGCTTAGCGCACAGGGGAAGAAAAGAGACCCAGTACTTC. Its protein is CASSLAHRGRKETQYF.

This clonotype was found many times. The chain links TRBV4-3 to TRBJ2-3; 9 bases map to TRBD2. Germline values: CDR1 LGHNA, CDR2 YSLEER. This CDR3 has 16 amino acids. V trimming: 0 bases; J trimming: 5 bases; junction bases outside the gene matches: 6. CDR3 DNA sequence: TGCGCCAGCAGCCAAGATTTAGCGGGGGAAAAAGATACGCAGTATTTT. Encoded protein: CASSQDLAGEKDTQYF.

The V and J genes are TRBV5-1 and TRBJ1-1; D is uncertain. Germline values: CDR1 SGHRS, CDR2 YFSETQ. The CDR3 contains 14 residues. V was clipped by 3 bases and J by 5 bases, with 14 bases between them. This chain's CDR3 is CASSSLPLGTEAFF. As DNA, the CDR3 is TGCGCCAGCAGCTCTCTCCCACTCGGAACTGAAGCTTTCTTT.

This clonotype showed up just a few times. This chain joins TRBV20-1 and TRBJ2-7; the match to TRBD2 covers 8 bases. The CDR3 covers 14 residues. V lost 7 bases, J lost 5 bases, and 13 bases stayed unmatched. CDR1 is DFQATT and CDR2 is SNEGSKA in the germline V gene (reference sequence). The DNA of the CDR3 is TGCAGTGTTCCCTCGGGAGCGGGAGTGAACGAGCAGTACTTC. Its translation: CSVPSGAGVNEQYF.

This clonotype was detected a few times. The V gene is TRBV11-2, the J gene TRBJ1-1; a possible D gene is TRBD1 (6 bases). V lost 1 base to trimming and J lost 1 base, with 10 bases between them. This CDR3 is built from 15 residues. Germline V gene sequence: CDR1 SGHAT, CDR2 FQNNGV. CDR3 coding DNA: TGTGCCAGCAGCTTAGTGGGGGGCCCGAACACTGAAGCTTTCTTT. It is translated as CASSLVGGPNTEAFF.

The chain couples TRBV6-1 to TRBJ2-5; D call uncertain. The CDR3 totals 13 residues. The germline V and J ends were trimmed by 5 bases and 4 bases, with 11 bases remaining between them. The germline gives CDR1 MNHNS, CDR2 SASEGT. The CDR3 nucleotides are TGTGCCAGCAGTCCCCGAGGCCGAGAGACCCAGTACTTC. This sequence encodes CASSPRGRETQYF.

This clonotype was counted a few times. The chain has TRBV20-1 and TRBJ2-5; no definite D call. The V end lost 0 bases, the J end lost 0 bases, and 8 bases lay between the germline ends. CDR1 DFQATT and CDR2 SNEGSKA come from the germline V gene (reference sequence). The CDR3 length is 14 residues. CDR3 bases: TGCAGTGCTAGAGAGACGACGTACCAAGAGACCCAGTACTTC. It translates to CSARETTYQETQYF.

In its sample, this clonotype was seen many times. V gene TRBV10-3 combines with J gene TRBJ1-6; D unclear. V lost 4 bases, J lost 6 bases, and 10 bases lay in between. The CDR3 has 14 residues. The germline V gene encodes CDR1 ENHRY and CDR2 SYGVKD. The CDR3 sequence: CAISGPPLNSPLHF. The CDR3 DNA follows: TGTGCCATCAGTGGCCCCCCTCTTAATTCACCCCTCCACTTT.

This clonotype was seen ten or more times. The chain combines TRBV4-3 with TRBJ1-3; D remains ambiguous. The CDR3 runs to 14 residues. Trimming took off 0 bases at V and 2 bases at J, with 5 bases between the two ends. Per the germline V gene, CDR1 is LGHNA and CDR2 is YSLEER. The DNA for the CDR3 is TGCGCCAGCAGCCAAGAAAGGACTGGAAACACCATATATTTT. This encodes CASSQERTGNTIYF.

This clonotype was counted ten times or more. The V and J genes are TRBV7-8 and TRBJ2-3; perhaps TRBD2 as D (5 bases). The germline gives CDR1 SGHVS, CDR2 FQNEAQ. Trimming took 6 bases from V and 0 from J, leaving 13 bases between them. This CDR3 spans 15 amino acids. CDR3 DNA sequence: TGTGCCAGCAGTCCCCCACAGCGGAGCACAGATACGCAGTATTTT. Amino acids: CASSPPQRSTDTQYF.

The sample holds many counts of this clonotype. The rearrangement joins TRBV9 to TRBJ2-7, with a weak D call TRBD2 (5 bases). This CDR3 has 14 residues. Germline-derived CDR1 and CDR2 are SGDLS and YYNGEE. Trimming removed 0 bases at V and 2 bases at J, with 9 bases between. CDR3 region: CASSVGSGPYEQYF. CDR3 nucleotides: TGTGCCAGCAGCGTAGGAAGCGGCCCCTACGAGCAGTACTTC.

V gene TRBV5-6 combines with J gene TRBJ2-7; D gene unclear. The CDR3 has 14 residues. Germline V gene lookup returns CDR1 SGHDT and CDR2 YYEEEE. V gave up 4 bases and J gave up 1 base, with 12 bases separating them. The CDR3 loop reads CASSPQVGSYEQYF. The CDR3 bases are TGTGCCAGCAGCCCCCAGGTCGGGTCCTACGAGCAGTACTTC. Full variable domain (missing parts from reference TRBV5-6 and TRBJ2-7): DAGVTQSPTHLIKTRGQQVTLRCSPKSGHDTVSWYQQALGQGPQFIFQYYEEEERQRGNFPDRFSGHQFPNYSSELNVNALLLGDSALYLCASSPQVGSYEQYFGPGTRLTVT.

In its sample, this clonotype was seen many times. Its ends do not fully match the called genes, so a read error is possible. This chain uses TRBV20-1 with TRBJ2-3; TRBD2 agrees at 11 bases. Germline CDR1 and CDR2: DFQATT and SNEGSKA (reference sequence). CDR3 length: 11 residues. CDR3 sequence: CSARDIAGGIF. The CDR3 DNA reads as TGCAGTGCTAGAGACATAGCGGGGGGGATCTTT.

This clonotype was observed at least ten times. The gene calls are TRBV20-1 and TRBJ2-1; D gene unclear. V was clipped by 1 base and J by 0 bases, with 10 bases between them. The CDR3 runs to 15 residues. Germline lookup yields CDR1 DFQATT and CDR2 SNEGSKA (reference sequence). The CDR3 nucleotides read TGCAGTGCTAGAGGGAGCCTTAGCTCCTACAATGAGCAGTTCTTC. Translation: CSARGSLSSYNEQFF.

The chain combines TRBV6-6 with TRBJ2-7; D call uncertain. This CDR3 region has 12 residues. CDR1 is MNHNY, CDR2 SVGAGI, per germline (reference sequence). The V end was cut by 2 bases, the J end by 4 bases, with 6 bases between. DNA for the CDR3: TGTGCCAGCAGTTACAACGGATACGAGCAGTACTTC. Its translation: CASSYNGYEQYF.

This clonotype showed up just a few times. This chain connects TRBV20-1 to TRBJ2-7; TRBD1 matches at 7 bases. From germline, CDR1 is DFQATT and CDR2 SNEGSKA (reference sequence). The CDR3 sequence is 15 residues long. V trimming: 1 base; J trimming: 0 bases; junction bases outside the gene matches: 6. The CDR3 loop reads CSARGGRGSSYEQYF. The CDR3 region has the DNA TGCAGTGCTAGAGGGGGCAGGGGGAGCTCCTACGAGCAGTACTTC.

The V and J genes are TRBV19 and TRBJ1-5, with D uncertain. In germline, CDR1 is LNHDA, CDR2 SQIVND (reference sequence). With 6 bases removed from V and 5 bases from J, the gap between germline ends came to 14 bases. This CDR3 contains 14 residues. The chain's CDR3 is CASRASGPDQPQHF. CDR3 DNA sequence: TGTGCCAGTAGGGCATCCGGTCCAGATCAGCCCCAGCATTTT.

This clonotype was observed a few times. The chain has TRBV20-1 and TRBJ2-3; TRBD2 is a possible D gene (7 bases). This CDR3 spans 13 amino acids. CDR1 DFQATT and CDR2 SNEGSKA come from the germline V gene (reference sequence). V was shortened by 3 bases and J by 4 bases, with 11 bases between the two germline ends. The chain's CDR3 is CSARWGGPDTQYF. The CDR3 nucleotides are TGCAGTGCTAGGTGGGGGGGGCCAGATACGCAGTATTTT.

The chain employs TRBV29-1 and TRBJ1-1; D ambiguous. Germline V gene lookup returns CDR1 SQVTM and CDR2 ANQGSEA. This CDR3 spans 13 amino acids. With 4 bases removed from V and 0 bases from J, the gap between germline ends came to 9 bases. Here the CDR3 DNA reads TGCAGCGTTGTTGGAACCATGAACACTGAAGCTTTCTTT. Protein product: CSVVGTMNTEAFF.

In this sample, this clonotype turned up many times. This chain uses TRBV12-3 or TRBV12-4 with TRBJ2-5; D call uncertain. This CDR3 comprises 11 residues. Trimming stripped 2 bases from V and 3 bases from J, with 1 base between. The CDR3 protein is CASSLKETQYF. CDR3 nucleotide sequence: TGTGCCAGCAGTTTAAAAGAGACCCAGTACTTC.

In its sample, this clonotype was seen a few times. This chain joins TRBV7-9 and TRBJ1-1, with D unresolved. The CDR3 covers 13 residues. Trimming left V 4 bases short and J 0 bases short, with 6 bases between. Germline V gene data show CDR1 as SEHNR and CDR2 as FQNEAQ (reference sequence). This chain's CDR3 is CASSSPMNTEAFF. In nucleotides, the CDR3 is TGTGCCAGCAGCTCCCCGATGAACACTGAAGCTTTCTTT.

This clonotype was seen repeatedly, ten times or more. CDR3 loop: CASSSTGPPYGYTF. The CDR3 region has the DNA TGTGCCAGCAGTTCCACCGGGCCCCCCTATGGCTACACCTTC. This chain uses TRBV6-6 with TRBJ1-2; D is undetermined. Looked up from germline, CDR1 is MNHNY and CDR2 is SVGAGI (reference sequence). V was pared by 4 bases and J by 4 bases, with 13 bases between. This CDR3 is built from 14 residues.